The 18 T cell receptor beta chains below were found in one sample sequenced in a study of shared clonotypes between healthy human individuals. Sequenced by immunoSEQ multiplex PCR; TCRdb stores in-frame clones only, minus some. The sample lists 1.6 million or so clones; roughly 96% were seen once. Sequencing was carried out using naive CD4+ T cells sorted from blood. Subset indicated: CD45RA+ positively selected. Source of these receptors: a man between 25 and 39 years old in good health.

This clone showed up just once. CDR3 sequence (DNA): TGTGCCAGCAGACAAAGGGTTCCCGGGGAGCTGTTTTTT. Protein sequence: CASRQRVPGELFF. V usage is TRBV6-5 and J usage is TRBJ2-2; D is undetermined. Germline V gene data show CDR1 as MNHEY and CDR2 as SVGAGI. Trimming took off 6 bases at V and 6 bases at J, with 11 bases between the two ends. The CDR3 is 13 amino acids.

Notes on this clone: Other DNA sequences from this sample encode an identical CDR3 as well. This chain joins TRBV5-1 and TRBJ2-1; D gene ambiguous. The V end lost 0 bases, the J end lost 3 bases, and 4 bases lay between the germline ends. CDR1 is SGHRS and CDR2 is YFSETQ in the germline V gene. The CDR3 totals 13 residues. The CDR3, as DNA: TGCGCCAGCAGCTTGGGCGGCTACAATGAGCAGTTCTTC. Translated: CASSLGGYNEQFF.

The rearrangement links TRBV18 to TRBJ1-1; TRBD1 aligns across 7 bases. Germline V gene sequence: CDR1 KGHSH, CDR2 LQKENI. Losses at the gene ends were 3 bases for V and 4 bases for J; bases not matched to a gene: 14. The CDR3 is made up of 17 amino acids. CDR3 nucleotides: TGTGCCAGCTCACCGAGGGGGACAGTTCACGGTAGCACTGAAGCTTTCTTT. It yields the protein CASSPRGTVHGSTEAFF.

This clone appeared a single time. The chain employs TRBV11-2 and TRBJ1-1; D remains unclear. CDR3 size: 14 residues. V was pared by 5 bases and J by 0 bases, with 10 bases between. Germline CDR1 reads SGHAT; CDR2 reads FQNNGV. The CDR3 DNA is TGTGCCAGCAGCCCCCGACAAGTGAACACTGAAGCTTTCTTT. This sequence encodes CASSPRQVNTEAFF.

CDR3 protein: CAMQASGGPGELFF. The CDR3 region has the DNA TGTGCCATGCAAGCTAGCGGGGGACCCGGGGAGCTGTTTTTT. This chain uses TRBV10-3 with TRBJ2-2; 10 bases match TRBD2. V was pared by 9 bases and J by 6 bases, with 7 bases of the junction left unmatched. CDR1 is ENHRY, CDR2 SYGVKD, per germline. The CDR3 loop spans 14 amino acids.

V usage is TRBV19 and J usage is TRBJ2-7; D might be TRBD2 (6 bases). The V and J ends lost 4 bases and 0 bases respectively, with 10 bases between them. Germline values: CDR1 LNHDA, CDR2 SQIVND (reference sequence). The CDR3 has 14 amino acids. The CDR3 region is CASSTGLLSYEQYF. The CDR3 DNA is TGTGCCAGTAGTACGGGACTCCTCTCCTACGAGCAGTACTTC.

This chain joins TRBV6-1 and TRBJ2-7; 7 bases align to TRBD2. This CDR3 region has 16 residues. The trim removed 4 bases at V and 3 bases at J, leaving 12 bases unmatched. Germline V lookup: CDR1 MNHNS, CDR2 SASEGT. In DNA form, the CDR3 reads TGTGCCAGCAGTGGCCCGAATGGACTAGTACTCTACGAGCAGTACTTC. Encoded protein: CASSGPNGLVLYEQYF.

This clone was seen a single time. V gene TRBV2 combines with J gene TRBJ2-3; D not certain. This CDR3 has 12 residues. The V and J ends lost 7 bases and 10 bases respectively, with 15 bases between them. Germline assignment: CDR1 SNHLY and CDR2 FYNNEI. DNA for the CDR3: TGTGCCAGCAACATTAACCGACTTCCGCAGTATTTT. Protein product: CASNINRLPQYF.

The chain uses TRBV5-1 and TRBJ2-5, with D possibly TRBD2 on 5 matching bases. The CDR3 covers 13 residues. Trimming removed 4 bases at V and 5 bases at J, with 12 bases between. CDR1 and CDR2 (germline): SGHRS, YFSETQ. The CDR3 reads CASSHPGLETQYF. CDR3 nucleotide sequence: TGCGCCAGCAGCCATCCGGGGTTGGAGACCCAGTACTTC.

Comment on this clone: The same CDR3 also results from other DNA sequences found in this sample. CDR3: CASSLGRSYEQYF. The CDR3 nucleotides are TGTGCCAGCAGCTTAGGGCGGTCCTACGAGCAGTACTTC. The rearrangement joins TRBV11-2 to TRBJ2-7, with D hard to call. The CDR3 consists of 13 residues. The germline gives CDR1 SGHAT, CDR2 FQNNGV. The V end was cut by 1 base, the J end by 1 base, with 5 bases between. Full variable domain (remainder filled in from reference TRBV11-2 and TRBJ2-7): EAGVAQSPRYKIIEKRQSVAFWCNPISGHATLYWYQQILGQGPKLLIQFQNNGVVDDSQLPKDRFSAERLKGVDSTLKIQPAKLEDSAVYLCASSLGRSYEQYFGPGTRLTVT.

This chain connects TRBV9 to TRBJ1-1; D gene ambiguous. The germline CDR1 and CDR2 sequences are SGDLS and YYNGEE. The CDR3 totals 16 residues. Trimming left V 1 base short and J 3 bases short, with 16 bases between. The chain's CDR3 is CASSVSTPPRDTEAFF. In nucleotides, the CDR3 is TGTGCCAGCAGCGTATCTACCCCCCCCCGGGACACTGAAGCTTTCTTT.

This clone was observed a few times. The chain recombines TRBV4-2 with TRBJ2-1, with D perhaps TRBD1 or TRBD2 (5 bases each). The length of the CDR3 is 16 residues. Trimming took 3 bases from V and 6 from J, leaving 18 bases between them. The germline V gene has CDR1 LGHNA and CDR2 YNFKEQ. CDR3 nucleotide sequence: TGTGCCAGCAGCCATAGAGGTGGGGGTACAATCAATGAGCAGTTCTTC. Translating gives CASSHRGGGTINEQFF.

This sequence joins TRBV18 and TRBJ2-1, with 7 bases aligning to TRBD2. V trimming: 3 bases; J trimming: 10 bases; junction bases outside the gene matches: 15. Germline assignment: CDR1 KGHSH and CDR2 LQKENI. This CDR3 has 16 residues. The CDR3, as DNA: TGTGCCAGCTCACCTAACCAGGTCCTAGCGGTTGGGGAGCAGTTCTTC. Its translation: CASSPNQVLAVGEQFF.

The chain employs TRBV28 and TRBJ1-2; D is unclear. CDR1 and CDR2 (germline): MDHEN, SYDVKM. V was trimmed by 5 bases and J by 1 base, leaving 8 bases between them. This CDR3 has 13 residues. CDR3 in DNA: TGTGCCAGCAGTCTCTCGCTTAACTATGGCTACACCTTC. This translates into CASSLSLNYGYTF.

The J gene is TRBJ2-5, the V gene TRBV29-1; 7 bases are shared with TRBD2. V lost 6 bases, J lost 2 bases, and 6 bases stayed unmatched. This CDR3 is 13 amino acids long. Germline V gene sequence: CDR1 SQVTM, CDR2 ANQGSEA. As DNA, the CDR3 is TGCAGCGTATTGGGACTACTGCAAGAGACCCAGTACTTC. This gives the protein CSVLGLLQETQYF.

The chain is built from TRBV30 and TRBJ2-1; TRBD2 aligns across 12 bases. J was trimmed by 2 bases and V by 3 bases; bases with no gene match: 11. Germline V gives CDR1 GTSNPN, CDR2 SVGIG (reference sequence). CDR3 length: 18 amino acids. As DNA, the CDR3 is TGTGCCTGGAGCGGACCGGGGCTAGCGGGAGGGCCCTACAATGAGCAGTTCTTC. Translated: CAWSGPGLAGGPYNEQFF.

The rearrangement uses TRBV14 and TRBJ2-1, with TRBD1 matching 8 bases. The V gene's germline CDR1 is SGHDN and CDR2 FVKESK. J gave up 9 bases and V 4 bases, and 11 bases lay outside the gene matches. This CDR3 spans 15 amino acids. The CDR3 spells CASSPRDRLVSEQFF. The CDR3 DNA sequence: TGTGCCAGCAGCCCTAGGGACAGGCTCGTTTCTGAGCAGTTCTTC.

V usage is TRBV5-4 and J usage is TRBJ2-5, with 11 positions matching TRBD1. The germline V gene encodes CDR1 SGHNT and CDR2 YYREEE (reference sequence). The V segment lost 5 bases and the J segment 4 bases; nucleotides outside the gene matches: 4. There are 14 residues in the CDR3. CDR3 in DNA: TGTGCCAGCAGTGGACAGGGGGCCGGAGAGACCCAGTACTTC. Its translation is CASSGQGAGETQYF. Together with reference TRBV5-4 and TRBJ2-5, the CDR3 gives the full variable domain: ETGVTQSPTHLIKTRGQQVTLRCSSQSGHNTVSWYQQALGQGPQFIFQYYREEENGRGNFPPRFSGLQFPNYSSELNVNALELDDSALYLCASSGQGAGETQYFGPGTRLLVL.